This T cell receptor beta chain was identified in a study of T cell repertoires in cytomegalovirus infection. The wider study: Both a matching HLA type and CMV infection were indicated by public TCR beta signatures. The study, taken as a whole, reports: Dominating the ex vivo response were TCR beta clonotypes that were CMV-specific and HLA-C-restricted.

The CDR3 spans 14 residues. The germline CDR1 and CDR2 sequences are MDHEN and SYDVKM. The ends were cut back, 6 bases at V and 3 bases at J, with 12 bases in the middle. The sample holds a few counts of this clonotype. Its specificity is unknown. TCRdb reanalysed the reads using MiXCR and keeps one entry per CDR3 protein. In the table there are approximately 180,000 distinct CDR3 sequences, less than 9.5% of which are singletons. The clonotype originates from a human donor in good health (CMV status not recorded). Some clones in this sample may be carry-over from other donors' samples. V gene TRBV28 combines with J gene TRBJ1-5; D perhaps matches TRBD1 (5 bases). The specimen sequenced was PBMCs. CDR3 region: CASRGGGINQPQHF. DNA for the CDR3: TGTGCCAGCAGAGGTGGGGGTATCAATCAGCCCCAGCATTTT.